Listed below are T cell receptor beta chains from one sample, sequenced in a study of control samples from healthy donors and cancer patients. Sequencing was performed with immunoSEQ multiplex PCR; in TCRdb, only in-frame clones are kept and a portion is missing. The data contain some 67,000 clones, roughly 90% of them singletons. Sequences were obtained from PBMCs. These receptors all come from a man in his sixties with lung cancer. Each CDR3 is given with its conserved first and last residue. D genes are given only for firm matches. Clone size is not always given. Where it is, it says once, few, many or a class for expanded clones.

>TRBJ2-7|-|TRBD1|TRBV6-1
TGTGCCAGCAGTGAAGCGCTACAGGGGATCACCTACGAGCAGTACTTC
CASSEALQGITYEQYF
>TRBJ2-5|-|TRBD2|TRBV2
TGTGCCAGCAGTGCTACTAGCGGGGGGTTCCAAGAGACCCAGTACTTC
CASSATSGGFQETQYF
>TRBJ1-2|few|-|TRBV4-1
TGCGCCAGCAGCCAAGTGGACCTCCTCTATGGCTACACCTTC
CASSQVDLLYGYTF
>TRBJ1-1|-|-|TRBV11-3
TGTGCCAGCAGCCCCCCTAGGTTGGCTGAAGCTTTCTTT
CASSPPRLAEAFF
>TRBJ1-5|-|-|TRBV21-1
TGTGCCAGCAGCATTCCCCATTGTGGGAGGGCCTGCAATCAGCCCCAGCATTTT
CASSIPHCGRACNQPQHF
>TRBJ2-2|-|-|TRBV9
TGTGCCAGCAGCGTACCCCCCGGGAGGGGGCCCGGGGAGCTGTTTTTT
CASSVPPGRGPGELFF
>TRBJ2-3|-|-|TRBV5-1
TGCGCCAGCAGCTTGGTAAGGGGGGGAGAAGATACGCAGTATTTT
CASSLVRGGEDTQYF
>TRBJ1-3|-|-|TRBV7-6
TGTGCCAGCAGCTTACAGGCGAACTCTGGAAACACCATATATTTT
CASSLQANSGNTIYF
>TRBJ1-2|-|-|TRBV2
TGTGCCAGCGATGGACGACTCTATGGCTACACCTTC
CASDGRLYGYTF
>TRBJ2-1|few|-|TRBV20-1
TGCAGTGCTAGAGAGCCTGGGGAGCAGTTCTTC
CSAREPGEQFF
>TRBJ2-3|-|TRBD2|TRBV5-5
TGTGCCAGCAGCAGAGCGGGGGTCATAGATACGCAGTATTTT
CASSRAGVIDTQYF
>TRBJ1-2|few|-|TRBV30
TGTGCCTGGACTAGATTATCAAGCTATGGCTACACCTTC
CAWTRLSSYGYTF
>TRBJ1-1|few|TRBD1|TRBV30
TGTGCCTTTCAACCGGGACAGGGAATCAACACTGAAGCTTTCTTT
CAFQPGQGINTEAFF
>TRBJ1-1|-|-|TRBV7-9
TGTGCCAGCAGCTTAGAAGTAGGGGAAGCTTTCTTT
CASSLEVGEAFF
>TRBJ1-6|-|TRBD1|TRBV6-2/TRBV6-3
TGTGCCAGCAGTTACTCAGCCAGGGGGGACTCACCCCTCCACTTT
CASSYSARGDSPLHF
>TRBJ2-7|-|-|TRBV5-1
TGCGCCAGCAGCCGGACCTTAACGAGCTCCTACGAGCAGTACTTC
CASSRTLTSSYEQYF
>TRBJ1-2|-|-|TRBV5-1
TGCGCCAGCAGCTTGGATAGGGGAGATAACTATGGCTACACCTTC
CASSLDRGDNYGYTF
>TRBJ1-2|-|-|TRBV5-5
TGTGCCGGCAGCTTGGAGCAGGACCCTAACTATGGCTACACCTTC
CAGSLEQDPNYGYTF
>TRBJ2-5|-|-|TRBV5-4
TGTGCCAGCAGCTTCTGGACCGCGTACCAAGAGACCCAGTACTTC
CASSFWTAYQETQYF
>TRBJ2-1|-|-|TRBV24-1
TGTGCCACCAGTGACCACCTTACAGGGTCCGGCGATGAGCAGTTCTTC
CATSDHLTGSGDEQFF
>TRBJ2-7|-|-|TRBV6-5
TGTGCCAGCCATTTCACAGGGAGATCCTACGAGCAGTACTTC
CASHFTGRSYEQYF
>TRBJ1-2|once|-|TRBV16
TGTGCCAGCAGCCAATCTCTCCGACAGGCCTCTAACTATGGCTACACCTTC
CASSQSLRQASNYGYTF
>TRBJ2-1|-|TRBD1|TRBV24-1
TGTGCCACCAGTGTTCTGACAGGGGCGCGAAATGAGCAGTTCTTC
CATSVLTGARNEQFF
>TRBJ2-7|-|-|TRBV5-4
TGTGCCAGCAGCTTTGACATCGGTCCCTACGAGCAGTACTTC
CASSFDIGPYEQYF
>TRBJ1-2|-|-|TRBV30
TGTGCCTGGAGTCGGGTCGCGGGGGGCTACACCTTC
CAWSRVAGGYTF
>TRBJ1-2|-|-|TRBV30
TGTGCCTGGGATCCTCGTGGCCGAGCTAACTATGGCTACACCTTC
CAWDPRGRANYGYTF
>TRBJ1-5|-|-|TRBV30
TGTGCCTGGAGCGTGACTAAGGATCAGCCCCAGCATTTT
CAWSVTKDQPQHF
>TRBJ2-7|-|-|TRBV24-1
TGTGCCACCAGTGATTTGGCAGGGGAATACGAGCAGTACTTC
CATSDLAGEYEQYF
>TRBJ1-5|-|-|TRBV7-9
TGTGCCAGCAGCTTAGGAGTGGGCGCTCACCTTCAGCCCCAGCATTTT
CASSLGVGAHLQPQHF
>TRBJ1-1|-|-|TRBV29-1
TGCAGCGCCCGGAGGACTGAAGCTTTCTTT
CSARRTEAFF
>TRBJ1-1|once|-|TRBV6-5
TGTGCCAGCAGTCGAAGCGGAGTGAACACTGAAGCTTTCTTT
CASSRSGVNTEAFF
>TRBJ1-5|few|TRBD1|TRBV12-5
TGTGCTAGTGGTTTGGTACCCGACGGACAGGGTTTTAGCAATCAGCCCCAGCATTTT
CASGLVPDGQGFSNQPQHF
>TRBJ1-5|-|-|TRBV28
TGTGCCAGCAGTCTCCTCCAGGTAAATCAGCCCCAGCATTTT
CASSLLQVNQPQHF
>TRBJ1-5|-|-|TRBV24-1
TGTGCCACCAGTGTCGCAGGATCGAGGCAGCCCCAGCATTTT
CATSVAGSRQPQHF
>TRBJ1-2|-|-|TRBV7-7
TGTGCCAGCAGCTTCCCCACCACTGATTTTTATGGCTACACCTTC
CASSFPTTDFYGYTF
>TRBJ2-3|-|-|TRBV10-3
TGTGCCATCAGTGGATGGGGAGGAGGTGGCCGGGATACGCAGTATTTT
CAISGWGGGGRDTQYF
>TRBJ2-2|-|TRBD1|TRBV7-2
TGTGCCAGCAGCCCCCGGACAGGGGACACCGGGGAGCTGTTTTTT
CASSPRTGDTGELFF
>TRBJ2-1|-|-|TRBV15
TGTGCCACCAGCAGAAGGAGGGGGGCAGACTCCTACAATGAGCAGTTCTTC
CATSRRRGADSYNEQFF
>TRBJ2-7|-|-|TRBV6-2/TRBV6-3
TGTGCCAGCAGTGGAAGGGGCGGGTGGAGCTCCTACGAGCAGTACTTC
CASSGRGGWSSYEQYF
>TRBJ2-1|-|TRBD2|TRBV5-4
TGTGCCAGCAGCTCCCCGACTAGCGCATGGAAGAGGGATGAGCAGTTCTTC
CASSSPTSAWKRDEQFF
>TRBJ1-1|-|-|TRBV3-1/TRBV3-2
TGTGCCAGCAGCCATCGGAAGGACGTTGAAGCTTTCTTT
CASSHRKDVEAFF
>TRBJ2-7|-|TRBD1|TRBV18
TGTGCCAGCTCACCACCATGGGACAGCTACGAGCAGTACTTC
CASSPPWDSYEQYF
>TRBJ2-5|-|-|TRBV5-6
TGTGCCAGCAGCTTGCGGGCGGGTCGGGGGCAAGAGACCCAGTACTTC
CASSLRAGRGQETQYF
>TRBJ2-3|-|TRBD1|TRBV7-2
TGTGCCAGCAGAACGGGACAGGGGACCACTAGCACAGATACGCAGTATTTT
CASRTGQGTTSTDTQYF
>TRBJ1-1|-|-|TRBV6-5
TGTGCCAGCAGATGGTTTGATGAAGCTTTCTTT
CASRWFDEAFF
>TRBJ1-1|-|TRBD1|TRBV5-6
TGTGCCAGCAGACCCGACAGGGTTCTTCCAGAAGCTTTCTTT
CASRPDRVLPEAFF
>TRBJ2-7|-|TRBD1|TRBV30
TGTGCCTGGAGGGACAGGACAGAAGCGAACGAGCAGTACTTC
CAWRDRTEANEQYF
>TRBJ2-3|-|-|TRBV5-4
TGTGCCAGCAGCGGATCAAGGGGGGGCACAGATACGCAGTATTTT
CASSGSRGGTDTQYF
>TRBJ2-1|-|-|TRBV27
TGTGCCAGCAGTTTATGGACCGCCGGTTGGGGCAATGAGCAGTTCTTC
CASSLWTAGWGNEQFF
>TRBJ2-5|-|-|TRBV11-3
TGTGCCAGCAGCTCCTCAAGGGGGAGTCAGGAAGAGACCCAGTACTTC
CASSSSRGSQEETQYF
>TRBJ2-2|-|-|TRBV6-5
TGTGCCAGCAGTAGGGGACTTTTGGGCACCGGGGAGCTGTTTTTT
CASSRGLLGTGELFF
>TRBJ1-5|few|-|TRBV6-5
TGTGCCAGCAGTAGTGGGGGGGTAAGCAATCAGCCCCAGCATTTT
CASSSGGVSNQPQHF
>TRBJ1-6|-|-|TRBV7-6
TGTGCCAGCAGCCGGGAGAGTAATTCACCCCTCCACTTT
CASSRESNSPLHF
>TRBJ1-4|-|-|TRBV5-1
TGCGCCAGCAGCTTGGGAGAGGGGGAAAAACTGTTTTTT
CASSLGEGEKLFF